Listed below are T cell receptor beta chains from one sample, sequenced in a study of blood T cells in healthy people across ages. TCRdb reprocessed the 5' RACE reads via MiXCR and lists one record per CDR3 protein. The sample consists of about 690,000 distinct CDR3 sequences, roughly two fifths of them appearing once. The specimen sequenced was blood. Receptor source: a man older than 75 in good health. Both conserved end residues are part of each CDR3. Each record gives: D gene, clone size, V gene, J gene, CDR3 protein, CDR3 DNA. D genes are given only for firm matches. Clone sizes are given selectively: once, few, many, or a class where the clone is expanded.

NA	many	TRBV29-1	TRBJ2-4	CSVEEAAIAKNIQYF	TGCAGCGTTGAAGAGGCAGCCATAGCCAAAAACATTCAGTACTTC
NA	NA	TRBV7-2	TRBJ2-5	CASSLDGQRVETQYF	TGTGCCAGCAGCTTAGATGGACAGAGGGTAGAGACCCAGTACTTC
NA	few	TRBV5-1	TRBJ1-2	CASSPGTSGGYTF	TGCGCCAGCAGCCCCGGGACCTCCGGTGGCTACACCTTC
NA	many	TRBV6-5	TRBJ2-7	CASSYGSASSYEQYF	TGTGCCAGCAGTTACGGGTCAGCGAGCTCCTACGAGCAGTACTTC
NA	many	TRBV7-2	TRBJ2-7	CASSRGALSSYEQYF	TGTGCCAGCAGCCGAGGGGCTCTTAGCTCCTACGAGCAGTACTTC
TRBD2	NA	TRBV7-9	TRBJ2-3	CASSPAASGYSTDTQYF	TGTGCCAGCAGCCCCGCGGCTAGCGGATATAGCACAGATACGCAGTATTTT
NA	NA	TRBV27	TRBJ1-5	CASSYREYRPQHF	TGTGCCAGCAGTTACAGGGAATATCGGCCCCAGCATTTT
NA	NA	TRBV4-3	TRBJ2-1	CASSQDSGGGAGYNEQFF	TGCGCCAGCAGCCAAGATTCCGGGGGCGGGGCCGGCTACAATGAGCAGTTCTTC
TRBD1	few	TRBV4-1	TRBJ2-7	CASSPGDRANEQYF	TGCGCCAGCAGCCCAGGGGACAGGGCGAACGAGCAGTACTTC
TRBD2	once	TRBV29-1	TRBJ2-3	CSVASGGSTDTRYF	TGCAGCGTTGCGAGCGGGGGAAGCACAGATACGCGGTATTTT
TRBD1	NA	TRBV2	TRBJ2-5	CASSERWNRGQETQYF	TGTGCCAGCAGTGAAAGATGGAACAGGGGCCAAGAGACCCAGTACTTC
NA	many	TRBV20-1	TRBJ2-3	CSASTGAFTDTQYF	TGCAGTGCTAGTACAGGAGCTTTCACAGATACGCAGTATTTT
TRBD2	NA	TRBV7-2	TRBJ2-1	CASSVALATSGRAHNEQFF	TGTGCCAGCAGCGTAGCCCTAGCCACAAGCGGGAGGGCACACAATGAGCAGTTCTTC
NA	NA	TRBV28	TRBJ1-2	CASIPQSAHNYGYTF	TGTGCCAGCATCCCTCAATCGGCACATAACTATGGCTACACCTTC
TRBD2	NA	TRBV3-1	TRBJ2-5	CASVGRAAGDEQYF	TGTGCCAGCGTCGGACGAGCTGCGGGGGATGAGCAGTACTTC
TRBD1	many	TRBV7-2	TRBJ2-5	CASSLVGQGLETQYF	TGTGCCAGCAGCTTAGTCGGACAGGGGTTAGAGACCCAGTACTTC
TRBD2	NA	TRBV7-6	TRBJ2-7	CASSVGLAAYEQYF	TGTGCCAGCAGCGTGGGACTAGCGGCCTACGAGCAGTACTTC
NA	few	TRBV3-1	TRBJ2-1	CASSQGQGWYNEQFF	TGTGCCAGCAGCCAAGGTCAGGGCTGGTACAATGAGCAGTTCTTC
TRBD1	NA	TRBV28	TRBJ2-7	CASNSVNPGQGVEQYF	TGTGCCAGCAATTCGGTAAATCCAGGACAGGGGGTCGAGCAGTACTTC
TRBD1	few	TRBV29-1	TRBJ2-7	CSVASQGAGEQYF	TGCAGCGTTGCCTCCCAGGGGGCAGGCGAGCAGTACTTC
TRBD1	NA	TRBV20-1	TRBJ1-2	CSARDSVNYGYTF	TGCAGTGCTCGGGACAGCGTTAACTATGGCTACACCTTC
TRBD1	few	TRBV6-6	TRBJ1-1	CASSKTGGTEAFF	TGTGCCAGCAGTAAAACAGGGGGGACTGAAGCTTTCTTT
NA	few	TRBV4-2	TRBJ2-1	CASSQDGGSYNEQFF	TGTGCCAGCAGCCAAGACGGGGGCTCCTACAATGAGCAGTTCTTC
TRBD2	few	TRBV27	TRBJ2-7	CASRSFFRTSGRQSSYEQYF	TGTGCCAGCAGATCATTCTTTCGGACTAGCGGGAGGCAAAGCTCCTACGAGCAGTACTTC
NA	NA	TRBV28	TRBJ2-7	CASSPRTVLDYEQYF	TGTGCCAGCAGTCCCCGGACCGTCCTGGACTACGAGCAGTACTTC
TRBD2	NA	TRBV7-2	TRBJ2-1	CASSFRLAQSFF	TGTGCCAGCAGCTTCCGACTAGCCCAGTCGTTCTTC
NA	NA	TRBV6-2/TRBV6-3	TRBJ2-5	CASRYFGNQETQYF	TGTGCCAGCAGGTACTTTGGTAACCAAGAGACCCAGTACTTC
TRBD1	NA	TRBV5-1	TRBJ1-6	CASSGDRASSYNSPLHF	TGCGCCAGCAGCGGGGACAGGGCAAGCTCCTATAATTCACCCCTCCACTTT
NA	few	TRBV10-3	TRBJ1-2	CAIRQEGMYGYTF	TGTGCCATCCGACAGGAGGGGATGTATGGCTACACCTTC
NA	few	TRBV15	TRBJ2-7	CATSSLQTGYYEQYF	TGTGCCACCAGCTCACTACAAACAGGGTACTACGAGCAGTACTTC
NA	NA	TRBV27	TRBJ1-5	CASSHSNQPQHF	TGTGCCAGCAGTCATAGCAATCAGCCCCAGCATTTT
NA	few	TRBV5-1	TRBJ1-2	CASSLGDHSYGYTF	TGCGCCAGCAGCTTGGGGGACCATTCCTATGGCTACACCTTC
TRBD1	NA	TRBV5-1	TRBJ1-4	CASSGGTAEKLFF	TGCGCCAGCAGCGGGGGGACAGCTGAAAAACTGTTTTTT
NA	many	TRBV14	TRBJ2-3	CASSQERTGVNLNTQYF	TGTGCCAGCAGCCAAGAACGAACGGGGGTGAACCTAAATACGCAGTATTTT
TRBD1	NA	TRBV11-2	TRBJ1-4	CASSLKGQGRGLFF	TGTGCCAGCAGCCTAAAAGGACAGGGACGTGGGCTGTTTTTT
NA	NA	TRBV7-2	TRBJ2-4	CASSLVGRLGKNIQYF	TGTGCCAGCAGCTTAGTGGGCAGGCTGGGCAAAAACATTCAGTACTTC
NA	NA	TRBV3-1	TRBJ1-6	CASSQDRGKGPAKNSPLHF	TGTGCCAGCAGCCAAGATCGGGGCAAAGGGCCAGCAAAAAATTCACCCCTCCACTTT
NA	few	TRBV7-8	TRBJ2-2	CASSLYTANTGELFF	TGTGCCAGCAGCTTATATACAGCGAACACCGGGGAGCTGTTTTTT
NA	many	TRBV11-2	TRBJ2-5	CASSLYGGPQETQYF	TGTGCCAGCAGCTTATATGGGGGCCCCCAAGAGACCCAGTACTTC
TRBD1	few	TRBV5-4	TRBJ2-5	CASSPALSGGRETQYF	TGTGCCAGCAGCCCGGCCCTGTCAGGGGGCCGAGAGACCCAGTACTTC
NA	many	TRBV20-1	TRBJ1-4	CSARDHNEKLFF	TGCAGTGCTAGAGATCACAATGAAAAACTGTTTTTT
TRBD2	few	TRBV5-1	TRBJ2-1	CASSTTSGSVEQFF	TGCGCCAGCAGCACGACTAGCGGGTCGGTTGAGCAGTTCTTC
TRBD1	few	TRBV7-2	TRBJ2-7	CASTPGTGVIYEQYF	TGTGCCAGCACCCCGGGGACAGGGGTAATTTACGAGCAGTACTTC
NA	few	TRBV6-2/TRBV6-3	TRBJ2-1	CASSDYASSYNEQFF	TGTGCCAGCAGTGACTACGCGAGCTCCTACAATGAGCAGTTCTTC
NA	few	TRBV7-2	TRBJ1-6	CASSSGGLMNSPLHF	TGTGCCAGCAGCTCAGGTGGACTTATGAATTCACCCCTCCACTTT
NA	few	TRBV24-1	TRBJ2-1	CATSDLLSRGNEQFF	TGTGCCACCAGTGATTTGCTTTCAAGGGGCAATGAGCAGTTCTTC
NA	many	TRBV29-1	TRBJ2-7	CSIGGTYEQYF	TGCAGCATCGGCGGCACCTACGAGCAGTACTTC
TRBD2	NA	TRBV12-5	TRBJ2-1	CASGSTGGRDNEQFF	TGTGCTAGTGGGTCCACTGGCGGGAGGGACAATGAGCAGTTCTTC